The 16 T cell receptor beta chains presented below share a single source sample, sequenced in a study of prognosis after radiotherapy for stage I lung cancer. CDR3 of TCR beta was amplified from genomic DNA via a two-round multiplex PCR. Every TRBV and TRBJ gene had its own specific primer in first-round PCR. TCRdb itself ran the multiplex PCR reads through MiXCR, one entry per CDR3 protein. The table includes some 35,000 distinct CDR3 sequences, around a third detected once. The input for sequencing was PBMCs, taken before or after stereotactic body radiation therapy (not recorded which). The source is a donor aged 50 or older with non-small cell lung cancer.

Notes on this clonotype: With a far larger clone one base away, a read error is the likely cause. The V and J genes are TRBV7-9 and TRBJ2-3, with TRBD1 matching 11 bases. The V gene's germline CDR1 is SEHNR and CDR2 FQNEAQ (reference sequence). The CDR3 sequence is 16 residues long. V shed 5 bases and J 5 bases; nucleotides not matched to a gene: 9. The CDR3 nucleotides read TGTGCCAGCAGCACGATCGGGACAGGGGGTGAAGATACGCAGTATTTT. Encoded protein: CASSTIGTGGEDTQYF.

Sample share makes this clonotype medium-sized. The chain employs TRBV6-1 and TRBJ2-7; 14 nucleotides agree with TRBD2. The J segment lost 4 bases and the V segment lost 4 bases, leaving 18 bases of the junction unmatched. Germline V CDR1 and CDR2: MNHNS, SASEGT. The CDR3 extends over 20 amino acids. The CDR3 region is CASSASGTAGLAGGLYEQYF. CDR3 DNA sequence: TGTGCCAGCAGTGCTTCCGGGACGGCCGGACTAGCGGGGGGACTTTACGAGCAGTACTTC.

There are many counts of this clonotype. This rearrangement joins TRBV20-1 to TRBJ1-1; 9 bases agree with TRBD1. Looked up from germline, CDR1 is DFQATT and CDR2 is SNEGSKA (reference sequence). The CDR3 loop spans 15 amino acids. V trimming: 4 bases; J trimming: 2 bases; junction bases outside the gene matches: 8. The CDR3 DNA follows: TGCAGTGCTAAGAGGGACAGGGTAATTAACACTGAAGCTTTCTTT. This sequence encodes CSAKRDRVINTEAFF.

This clonotype was counted at least ten times. This chain uses TRBV19 with TRBJ1-5; D call uncertain. Germline values: CDR1 LNHDA, CDR2 SQIVND (reference sequence). The CDR3 spans 14 residues. V was pared by 3 bases and J by 0 bases, with 6 bases between. For the CDR3, the DNA is TGTGCCAGTAGTATGGAGTATAGCAATCAGCCCCAGCATTTT. Encoded protein: CASSMEYSNQPQHF.

The sample holds a few counts of this clonotype. This sequence may be a read error, since a much larger clone differs from it by one base. The chain has TRBV6-1 and TRBJ1-4; the match to TRBD1 covers 7 bases. Per germline, CDR1 MNHNS and CDR2 SASEGT. The CDR3 consists of 15 residues. Trimming cost V 6 bases and J 7 bases; bases outside gene matches: 11. As DNA, the CDR3 is TGTGCCAGCAGGGCAGGGGGGTCCGCCACTGAAAAACTGTTTTTT. Its protein is CASRAGGSATEKLFF.

This chain joins TRBV5-1 and TRBJ2-3; D gene uncertain. V was trimmed by 0 bases and J by 0 bases, leaving 8 bases between them. Looked up from germline, CDR1 is SGHRS and CDR2 is YFSETQ. The CDR3 extends over 15 amino acids. The CDR3 reads CASSLAPKSTDTQYF. The CDR3 DNA sequence: TGCGCCAGCAGCTTGGCACCAAAAAGCACAGATACGCAGTATTTT.

Of note for this clonotype: A much larger clone sits a single nucleotide away, making a read error possible. The genes are TRBV12-3 or TRBV12-4 and TRBJ2-5; D is unclear. CDR3 size: 15 residues. V lost 0 bases and J lost 5, with 13 bases in between. The CDR3 here is CASSLAGWMSETQYF. Written as DNA, the CDR3 is TGTGCCAGCAGTTTAGCCGGGTGGATGTCGGAGACCCAGTACTTC.

Notes on this clonotype: A read error may explain this, as a much larger clone is one base away. The rearrangement joins TRBV10-3 to TRBJ2-3; D is possibly TRBD1 (5 bases). The CDR3 consists of 14 residues. Germline V gene lookup returns CDR1 ENHRY and CDR2 SYGVKD. The CDR3 region is CTIRRGSGGDTQYF. CDR3 nucleotides: TGTACCATCAGAAGGGGCTCCGGCGGAGATACGCAGTATTTT.

This clonotype was counted many times. The genes are TRBV7-8 and TRBJ1-6; 8 bases fit TRBD1. The trim removed 6 bases at V and 7 bases at J, leaving 11 bases unmatched. Germline lookup yields CDR1 SGHVS and CDR2 FQNEAQ. CDR3 size: 16 residues. CDR3 in amino acids: CASRPGGAGENSPLHF. The CDR3 nucleotides read TGTGCCAGCAGACCAGGGGGCGCCGGGGAGAATTCACCCCTCCACTTT. Looking up the rest from reference TRBV7-8 and TRBJ1-6 gives the full variable domain: GAGVSQSPRYKVAKRGQDVALRCDPISGHVSLFWYQQALGQGPEFLTYFQNEAQLDKSGLPSDRFFAERPEGSVSTLKIQRTQQEDSAVYLCASRPGGAGENSPLHFGNGTRLTVT.

This clonotype was recorded a few times. A read error may be the cause here, since a much bigger clone is one base away. The chain employs TRBV19 and TRBJ2-6; D ambiguous. The CDR3 consists of 16 residues. Germline V gives CDR1 LNHDA, CDR2 SQIVND (reference sequence). The CDR3 protein is CASSIVYMSVANVLTF. The CDR3 DNA is TGTGCCAGTAGTATAGTCTACATGTCTGTGGCCAACGTCCTGACTTTC.

The sample holds many counts of this clonotype. The genes are TRBV20-1 and TRBJ2-3; TRBD2 is a possible D gene (6 bases). Germline loops: CDR1 DFQATT, CDR2 SNEGSKA (reference sequence). The CDR3 has 14 residues. The V end was cut by 6 bases, the J end by 0 bases, with 13 bases between. DNA of the CDR3: TGCAGTGCCCTTGGGGCGGGGAGCACAGATACGCAGTATTTT. Translating it yields CSALGAGSTDTQYF.

By frequency in the sample, this clonotype is medium-sized. The V call is TRBV5-1, the J call TRBJ1-2; TRBD1 agrees at 8 bases. The CDR3 has 14 amino acids. CDR1 SGHRS and CDR2 YFSETQ come from the germline V gene. V gave up 3 bases and J gave up 5 bases; unmatched junction bases: 6. This CDR3 is CASSSDRGGYGYTF. In DNA, the CDR3 is TGCGCCAGCAGCTCAGACAGGGGTGGATATGGCTACACCTTC.

This clonotype was seen repeatedly, ten times or more. The chain is built from TRBV6-2 or TRBV6-3 and TRBJ2-7; 9 bases line up with TRBD1. From germline, CDR1 is MNHEY and CDR2 SVGEGT. The CDR3 spans 14 residues. The J segment lost 7 bases and the V segment lost 6 bases, leaving 10 bases of the junction unmatched. The CDR3 spells CASSPGQGTEEQYF. The DNA for the CDR3 is TGTGCCAGCAGCCCTGGACAGGGGACGGAAGAGCAGTACTTC.

The J gene is TRBJ2-7, the V gene TRBV27, with 11 bases fitting TRBD2. V shed 0 bases and J 4 bases; nucleotides not matched to a gene: 2. The CDR3 covers 15 residues. Germline V gene data show CDR1 as MNHEY and CDR2 as SMNVEV (reference sequence). Here the CDR3 reads CASSLSLAGAYEQYF. CDR3 in DNA: TGTGCCAGCAGTTTATCACTAGCGGGAGCTTACGAGCAGTACTTC.

The chain uses TRBV29-1 and TRBJ2-5; D unclear. Germline V gene data show CDR1 as SQVTM and CDR2 as ANQGSEA. The CDR3 sequence is 13 residues long. V gave up 4 bases and J gave up 2 bases, with 11 bases separating them. The CDR3 reads CSVAVLSQETQYF. The CDR3 bases are TGCAGCGTTGCGGTGCTCAGTCAAGAGACCCAGTACTTC.

At least ten counts were recorded for this clonotype. In nucleotides, the CDR3 is TGCGCCAGCAGGGACAGGGTCGACACCGGGGAGCTGTTTTTT. Its translation is CASRDRVDTGELFF. The chain recombines TRBV5-1 with TRBJ2-2; 8 nucleotides agree with TRBD1. The CDR3 loop spans 14 amino acids. Trimming took 5 bases from V and 3 from J; bases not matched to a gene: 3. Germline assignment: CDR1 SGHRS and CDR2 YFSETQ.